The following is a TCR beta chain sequence with its context. This sample is part of a study of shared clonotypes between healthy human individuals. Some clones are missing from TCRdb's copy, which holds only in-frame ones; the method was immunoSEQ multiplex PCR. The sample yields fewer than 1.6 million clones, less than 99% seen once. The CDR3 loop spans 14 amino acids. Germline V gene sequence: CDR1 SGHAT, CDR2 FQNNGV. The V gene lost 2 bases and the J gene lost 5 bases, with 13 bases spanning the gap. The rearrangement uses TRBV11-2 and TRBJ2-7; TRBD1 or TRBD2 may be the D gene (5 bases each). The sample consisted of naive CD4+ T cells sorted from blood. Subset given: CD45RA+ positively selected. The clonotype comes from a man aged 25-45 years in good health. CDR3 sequence (DNA): TGTGCCAGCAGCTTATACGGGGCGGTCAACGAGCAGTACTTC. Translation gives CASSLYGAVNEQYF.